Below, 28 T cell receptor beta chains from the same sample are listed, as sequenced in a study of spatial heterogeneity in lung cancer. Study-wide results and limits: One measure, the expanded intratumoral alpha and beta TCR count, tracked tumor mutation counts.

MiXCR, run by TCRdb on the 5' RACE reads, gives a single entry per CDR3 protein. The sample yields about 7,400 distinct CDR3 sequences, around 7% seen once. Their specific antigens are unknown. Time point specified: sample taken at primary tumor resection. The sequencing here drew on lung tumor tissue, taken at surgery. These receptors came from a male donor with early-stage non-small cell lung cancer.

Sample share makes this clonotype medium-sized. This chain connects TRBV20-1 to TRBJ2-3; 7 bases are shared with TRBD2. The length of the CDR3 is 15 residues. Germline lookup yields CDR1 DFQATT and CDR2 SNEGSKA (reference sequence). J gave up 5 bases and V 1 base, and 9 bases lay outside the gene matches. CDR3 sequence reads: CSARVIGRELDTQYF. The CDR3 region has the DNA TGCAGTGCTAGAGTAATAGGGCGGGAGTTAGATACGCAGTATTTT.

This clonotype was counted ten times or more. The CDR3 is CSARTATYEQYF. The DNA of the CDR3 is TGCAGTGCTAGAACAGCCACCTACGAGCAGTACTTC. The rearrangement uses TRBV20-1 and TRBJ2-7; the D is unclear. The V end lost 2 bases, the J end lost 2 bases, and 7 bases lay between the germline ends. The CDR3 loop spans 12 amino acids. Per germline, CDR1 DFQATT and CDR2 SNEGSKA (reference sequence).

This chain uses TRBV28 with TRBJ2-7; 11 bases are shared with TRBD2. The CDR3 length is 15 residues. Germline assignment: CDR1 MDHEN and CDR2 SYDVKM. Losses at the gene ends were 6 bases for V and 9 bases for J; bases not matched to a gene: 13. CDR3 sequence (DNA): TGTGCCAGCAGGACCGGGACTAGCGGATCCTTGTGGCAGTACTTC. Translating gives CASRTGTSGSLWQYF. Full variable domain (missing parts from reference TRBV28 and TRBJ2-7): DVKVTQSSRYLVKRTGEKVFLECVQDMDHENMFWYRQDPGLGLRLIYFSYDVKMKEKGDIPEGYSVSREKKERFSLILESASTNQTSMYLCASRTGTSGSLWQYFGPGTRLTVT.

This clonotype was seen only a few times. This chain links TRBV3-1 with TRBJ1-2, with 7 bases lining up with TRBD1. Germline CDR1 is LGHDT and CDR2 is YNNKEL (reference sequence). The CDR3 covers 14 residues. Germline trimming cut 3 bases from V and 5 bases from J; bases unmatched to any gene: 6. The CDR3 nucleotides read TGTGCCAGCAGCCAGACCGGGACAGCTTATGGCTACACCTTC. Its protein is CASSQTGTAYGYTF.

This clonotype was seen many times. CDR3 in amino acids: CASRSTPGTGVPGELFF. The CDR3 nucleotides are TGTGCCAGCAGGAGCACTCCCGGGACAGGGGTCCCCGGGGAGCTGTTTTTT. The J gene is TRBJ2-2, the V gene TRBV5-4; 10 nucleotides align to TRBD1. Trimming removed 5 bases from V and 6 bases from J; junction bases left unmatched: 13. The CDR3 loop spans 17 amino acids. The germline CDR1 and CDR2 sequences are SGHNT and YYREEE (reference sequence).

There are a few counts of this clonotype. The CDR3 loop reads CATRDGNSPLHF. The CDR3 DNA reads TGTGCCACCAGGGACGGAAATTCACCCCTCCACTTT. The rearrangement joins TRBV19 to TRBJ1-6, with D possibly being TRBD1 (5 bases). V was shortened by 10 bases and J by 7 bases, with 11 bases between the two germline ends. The CDR3 runs to 12 residues. Germline CDR1 reads LNHDA; CDR2 reads SQIVND (reference sequence).

The sample holds a few counts of this clonotype. The chain recombines TRBV19 with TRBJ2-1, with D maybe TRBD2 (6 bases). Trimming stripped 6 bases from V and 7 bases from J, with 16 bases between. The CDR3 extends over 14 amino acids. Germline CDR1 is LNHDA and CDR2 is SQIVND (reference sequence). CDR3: CASRQAGLLNEQFF. CDR3 DNA: TGTGCCAGTAGACAAGCGGGTTTGCTGAATGAGCAGTTCTTC.

This clonotype came up many times. This chain connects TRBV12-3 or TRBV12-4 to TRBJ2-1; D gene uncertain. The ends were cut back, 6 bases at V and 6 bases at J, with 12 bases in the middle. CDR3 length equals 13 residues. The CDR3, as DNA: TGTGCCAGCAGCCCGGTTAGCAGCAATGAGCAGTTCTTC. Amino acid sequence: CASSPVSSNEQFF.

This clonotype was observed at least ten times. V gene TRBV5-1 combines with J gene TRBJ2-3, with 8 bases matching TRBD2. With 5 bases clipped from V and 2 bases from J, the junction kept 4 bases outside the gene matches. The CDR3 contains 14 residues. Germline V gene sequence: CDR1 SGHRS, CDR2 YFSETQ. CDR3 nucleotide sequence: TGCGCCAGCAGACTAGCGGTATTCACAGATACGCAGTATTTT. Translated, it gives CASRLAVFTDTQYF. The full variable domain, completed using reference TRBV5-1 and TRBJ2-3, is KAGVTQTPRYLIKTRGQQVTLSCSPISGHRSVSWYQQTPGQGLQFLFEYFSETQRNKGNFPGRFSGRQFSNSRSEMNVSTLELGDSALYLCASRLAVFTDTQYFGPGTRLTVL.

In its sample, this clonotype was seen many times. The genes are TRBV20-1 and TRBJ2-7, with D perhaps TRBD1 (7 bases). The CDR3 sequence is 15 residues long. CDR1 DFQATT and CDR2 SNEGSKA come from the germline V gene (reference sequence). V was trimmed by 0 bases and J by 3 bases, leaving 15 bases between them. DNA of the CDR3: TGCAGTGCTAGAGAAAGGCAGGGGGGAGGCTACGAGCAGTACTTC. Protein sequence: CSARERQGGGYEQYF.

By share, this clonotype ranks as medium-sized. The V gene is TRBV6-5, the J gene TRBJ2-3; the D call may be TRBD1 or TRBD2 (5 bases each). CDR1 is MNHEY, CDR2 SVGAGI, per germline. Trimming removed 8 bases at V and 2 bases at J, with 17 bases between. This CDR3 spans 15 amino acids. The CDR3 DNA reads TGTGCCAGCCGAACGGGGCAGAGGTACACAGATACGCAGTATTTT. It codes for CASRTGQRYTDTQYF.

The genes are TRBV11-2 and TRBJ1-1; 8 positions agree with TRBD1. The CDR3 spans 14 residues. Germline V lookup: CDR1 SGHAT, CDR2 FQNNGV. V lost 4 bases, J lost 1 base, and 2 bases stayed unmatched. CDR3 nucleotides: TGTGCCAGCAGCTGGACAGGGAGGAACACTGAAGCTTTCTTT. Translated: CASSWTGRNTEAFF.

In its sample, this clonotype was seen many times. This chain links TRBV6-5 with TRBJ2-2; 7 bases line up with TRBD1. The CDR3 length is 13 residues. V dropped 7 bases and J dropped 5; count of bases not matched to a gene: 4. CDR1 and CDR2 (germline): MNHEY, SVGAGI. The CDR3 sequence is CASKTQGTGELFF. CDR3 sequence (DNA): TGTGCCAGCAAGACACAGGGGACCGGGGAGCTGTTTTTT.

In this sample, this clonotype is medium-sized (0.01 to 0.1%). This chain uses TRBV7-2 with TRBJ1-5; D unresolved. Germline V CDR1 and CDR2: SGHTA, FQGNSA. V dropped 5 bases and J dropped 5 bases, with 10 bases sitting between them. The CDR3 sequence is 13 residues long. The CDR3 DNA follows: TGTGCCAGCAGCGTAGGGTATGATCAGCCCCAGCATTTT. Protein product: CASSVGYDQPQHF.

This clonotype was observed a few times. The chain uses TRBV7-2 and TRBJ2-1, with 11 bases aligning to TRBD1. This CDR3 has 17 amino acids. The germline V gene encodes CDR1 SGHTA and CDR2 FQGNSA. The trim removed 0 bases at V and 2 bases at J, leaving 3 bases unmatched. CDR3 sequence (DNA): TGTGCCAGCAGCTTAGCTAGGGGACAGGGGGCCTACAATGAGCAGTTCTTC. Protein sequence: CASSLARGQGAYNEQFF.

Ten or more counts support this clonotype. The chain employs TRBV24-1 and TRBJ2-4; 9 bases fit TRBD1. This CDR3 spans 15 amino acids. The ends lost 4 bases at V and 1 base at J; junction bases unmatched: 1. CDR1 KGHDR and CDR2 SFDVKD come from the germline V gene. CDR3: CATSETGGAKNIQYF. The CDR3 nucleotides read TGTGCCACCAGTGAGACAGGGGGGGCCAAAAACATTCAGTACTTC.

Ten or more counts support this clonotype. This chain connects TRBV6-1 to TRBJ2-3; TRBD2 is a possible D gene (5 bases). Germline CDR1 is MNHNS and CDR2 is SASEGT. CDR3 length equals 11 residues. With 7 bases removed from V and 6 bases from J, the gap between germline ends came to 8 bases. The CDR3 DNA is TGTGCCAGCAAGAGAGGGGATACGCAGTATTTT. Encoded protein: CASKRGDTQYF.

This clonotype is termed medium-sized (0.01 to 0.1%). The chain recombines TRBV12-5 with TRBJ1-1; the D gene is possibly TRBD1 (5 bases). The CDR3 totals 17 residues. The germline V gene encodes CDR1 LGHNT and CDR2 FRNRAP. The germline V and J ends were trimmed by 4 bases and 4 bases, with 22 bases remaining between them. The CDR3 DNA reads TGTGCTAGTGGTTCCCCTAACACAGGCCTCAAAGGCACTGAAGCTTTCTTT. It is translated as CASGSPNTGLKGTEAFF.

By sample fraction, this clonotype is medium-sized. The J gene is TRBJ2-5, the V gene TRBV5-1; the D gene could be TRBD1 or TRBD2 (5 bases each). Deletions cut 7 bases from V and 7 bases from J, with 17 bases between. The length of the CDR3 is 13 residues. In germline, CDR1 is SGHRS, CDR2 YFSETQ. The CDR3 region is CASQAQGVRTQYF. Written as DNA, the CDR3 is TGCGCCAGCCAGGCGCAGGGAGTTCGGACCCAGTACTTC. Full variable domain (rest looked up from reference TRBV5-1 and TRBJ2-5): KAGVTQTPRYLIKTRGQQVTLSCSPISGHRSVSWYQQTPGQGLQFLFEYFSETQRNKGNFPGRFSGRQFSNSRSEMNVSTLELGDSALYLCASQAQGVRTQYFGPGTRLLVL.

This clonotype was counted only a few times. J is TRBJ2-3 and V is TRBV5-5; possibly TRBD2 for D (5 bases). Trimming removed 3 bases from V and 2 bases from J, with 16 bases in between. This CDR3 spans 16 amino acids. In germline, CDR1 is SGHKS, CDR2 YYEKEE (reference sequence). The CDR3 coding sequence is TGTGCCAGCAGCTCCAGACTAAGGACCGACACAGATACGCAGTATTTT. The encoded protein is CASSSRLRTDTDTQYF.

This clonotype has ten or more counts. J is TRBJ2-1 and V is TRBV11-2, with D perhaps matching TRBD2 (5 bases). CDR1 and CDR2 from the germline V gene are SGHAT and FQNNGV. Trimming took 4 bases from V and 0 from J, leaving 13 bases between them. The CDR3 runs to 16 residues. This CDR3 reads CASSSGAESSYNEQFF. The CDR3 coding sequence is TGTGCCAGCAGCTCCGGAGCGGAGAGCTCCTACAATGAGCAGTTCTTC.

This clonotype rates as medium-sized (0.01 to 0.1%). V is TRBV6-2 or TRBV6-3 and J is TRBJ2-1; 7 nucleotides agree with TRBD2. Looked up from germline, CDR1 is MNHEY and CDR2 is SVGEGT. Unmatched junction bases numbered 8, after V lost 2 bases and J lost 4 bases. The CDR3 sequence is 16 residues long. CDR3 bases: TGTGCCAGCAGTTACGGGTCAAGCGGGGCATACAATGAGCAGTTCTTC. The encoded protein is CASSYGSSGAYNEQFF.

This clonotype was seen ten or more times. The V and J genes are TRBV6-2 or TRBV6-3 and TRBJ2-1; TRBD2 might be the D (5 bases). The CDR3 covers 17 residues. V lost 5 bases, J lost 6 bases, and 23 bases lay in between. Germline CDR1 reads MNHEY; CDR2 reads SVGEGT. For the CDR3, the DNA is TGTGCCAGCAGTCCGAACCGCCGGGAAACCACGGTCAATGAGCAGTTCTTC. Translating it yields CASSPNRRETTVNEQFF.

This clonotype is labeled as medium-sized. V and J are TRBV5-1 and TRBJ1-2, with 7 bases fitting TRBD1. This CDR3 spans 14 amino acids. Germline CDR1 is SGHRS and CDR2 is YFSETQ. V shed 4 bases and J 0 bases; nucleotides not matched to a gene: 3. CDR3 DNA: TGCGCCAGCAGCCGACAGGGAGCTAACTATGGCTACACCTTC. Protein: CASSRQGANYGYTF. The full variable domain, rest sourced from reference TRBV5-1 and TRBJ1-2, is KAGVTQTPRYLIKTRGQQVTLSCSPISGHRSVSWYQQTPGQGLQFLFEYFSETQRNKGNFPGRFSGRQFSNSRSEMNVSTLELGDSALYLCASSRQGANYGYTFGSGTRLTVV.

This clonotype was recorded many times. CDR3 coding DNA: TGTGCCAGCAGGTGGACCGGGACTAGCCTGTCGGAGCAGTACTTC. Translating it yields CASRWTGTSLSEQYF. The rearrangement joins TRBV12-3 or TRBV12-4 to TRBJ2-7; 9 nucleotides line up with TRBD2. This CDR3 is 15 amino acids long. With V trimmed by 6 bases and J by 7 bases, 13 bases remained unmatched.

The rearrangement joins TRBV29-1 to TRBJ2-5, with D perhaps given as TRBD1 or TRBD2 (5 bases each). The V end lost 7 bases, the J end lost 5 bases, and 14 bases lay between the germline ends. In germline, CDR1 is SQVTM, CDR2 ANQGSEA. The CDR3 totals 12 residues. The CDR3 sequence is CSATRGRETQYF. The CDR3 DNA reads as TGCAGCGCTACGAGGGGTCGGGAGACCCAGTACTTC.

By share, this clonotype counts as medium-sized (0.01 to 0.1%). V usage is TRBV5-6 and J usage is TRBJ2-5; D is ambiguous. The germline gives CDR1 SGHDT, CDR2 YYEEEE. The CDR3 is made up of 13 amino acids. V was clipped by 0 bases and J by 1 base, with 4 bases between them. The CDR3 region has the DNA TGTGCCAGCAGCTTGGTCTCCCAAGAGACCCAGTACTTC. This codes for CASSLVSQETQYF.

This clonotype was found many times. V usage is TRBV2 and J usage is TRBJ1-2; tentative D call: TRBD1 (6 bases). This CDR3 has 14 amino acids. The ends were cut back, 7 bases at V and 1 base at J, with 13 bases in the middle. Germline CDR1 reads SNHLY; CDR2 reads FYNNEI. For the CDR3, the DNA is TGTGCCAGCAATGGGCAGGGGAATAACTATGGCTACACCTTC. Translating it yields CASNGQGNNYGYTF.